This T cell receptor beta chain was recorded in a study of cytomegalovirus exposure and HLA in healthy donors. Concerning this clone itself: Its matching antigen is unknown.

Whole-study findings and limits: One variant, a missense change in DCLRE1C, was linked in a later analysis to TCR beta V- and J-gene trimming.

The PCR made use of 60 Vbeta and 13 Jbeta primers. Sequencing used immunoSEQ multiplex PCR; TCRdb keeps in-frame clones, though not all of them. Its table records around 75,000 clones. The CDR3 length is 15 residues. From germline, CDR1 is SGHDT and CDR2 YYEEEE. Between the trimmed V and J ends, which lost 0 bases and 5 bases, there was a span of 15 bases. The J gene is TRBJ2-7, the V gene TRBV5-6, with D possibly matching TRBD2 (6 bases). Sequenced sample: PBMCs. This sequence originates from a man over 45 in good health and CMV-seropositive. The chain's CDR3 is CASSLAGPTGDEQYF. The CDR3 DNA follows: TGTGCCAGCAGCTTGGCCGGGCCGACGGGGGACGAGCAGTACTTC. The full variable domain, its missing parts supplied by reference TRBV5-6 and TRBJ2-7, is DAGVTQSPTHLIKTRGQQVTLRCSPKSGHDTVSWYQQALGQGPQFIFQYYEEEERQRGNFPDRFSGHQFPNYSSELNVNALLLGDSALYLCASSLAGPTGDEQYFGPGTRLTVT.